A selection of T cell receptor beta chains follows, all from one sample in a study of somatic mutations in cytotoxic T cells in rheumatoid arthritis. Repertoires were generated with immunoSEQ multiplex PCR, while TCRdb's copy carries only in-frame clones and drops some. The sample consists of 9,000 to 9,500 clones, roughly 85% of them appearing once. The sequenced material came from CD8+ T cells sorted from blood. Receptors originate from an adult with rheumatoid arthritis. Both conserved end residues are part of each CDR3. A D gene is named only where the DNA matches it firmly. Part of the rows lack a size; the others show once, few, many or a class for expanded clones.

j_call	cdr3_length	d_call	clone_size	v_call	cdr3_nt	cdr3_aa
TRBJ2-5	15	-	once	TRBV28	TGTGCCAGCAGTCTTGGGGGGCCACCCCAAGAGACCCAGTACTTC	CASSLGGPPQETQYF
TRBJ1-1	13	-	-	TRBV28	TGTGCCAGCAGTTTTGGGGGGGGCACTGAAGCTTTCTTT	CASSFGGGTEAFF
TRBJ2-7	15	-	-	TRBV9	TGTGCCAGCAGCGTAGGGGGAACCTTTCTGTACGAGCAGTACTTC	CASSVGGTFLYEQYF
TRBJ2-2	14	-	-	TRBV7-6	TGTGCCAGCAGCAGCAACGGGGTCACCGGGGAGCTGTTTTTT	CASSSNGVTGELFF
TRBJ2-3	15	TRBD2	-	TRBV19	TGTGCCAGTAGGACAAGCGGACTAGTCACAGATACGCAGTATTTT	CASRTSGLVTDTQYF
TRBJ2-7	16	TRBD2	-	TRBV7-9	TGTGCCAGCAGCTTAATTCAGCGGGGGGGCCCCTACGAGCAGTACTTC	CASSLIQRGGPYEQYF
TRBJ2-7	14	TRBD1	-	TRBV28	TGTGCCAGCAGTGCTGGGACAGGGATTTACGAGCAGTACTTC	CASSAGTGIYEQYF
TRBJ1-5	12	-	-	TRBV21-1	TGTGCCAGCAGCGAACAGAATCAGCCCCAGCATTTT	CASSEQNQPQHF
TRBJ1-2	16	TRBD1	-	TRBV5-6	TGTGCCAGCAGCTTGGATTGGAGACAGGGGCATGATGGCTACACCTTC	CASSLDWRQGHDGYTF
TRBJ1-2	15	TRBD1	-	TRBV6-5	TGTGCCAGCAGTTACTTAGGGACAGGCCTATATGGCTACACCTTC	CASSYLGTGLYGYTF
TRBJ1-2	16	-	-	TRBV5-5	TGTGCCAGCAGCTTGGATGCGGGCAGCACCAACTATGGCTACACCTTC	CASSLDAGSTNYGYTF
TRBJ2-7	12	-	-	TRBV6-1	TGTGCCAGCAGTGAAGTGGGGAACGAGCAGTACTTC	CASSEVGNEQYF
TRBJ2-1	16	TRBD2	once	TRBV27	TGTGCCAGCAGTTTAGCGGGAGGGAGCTCCTACAATGAGCAGTTCTTC	CASSLAGGSSYNEQFF
TRBJ2-2	15	-	-	TRBV6-1	TGTGCCACCACCCAAGACAGGAGGGTATCCGGGGAGCTGTTTTTT	CATTQDRRVSGELFF
TRBJ2-1	18	TRBD2	-	TRBV15	TGTGCCACCAGCAGAGACCACCCTTCGACTAGCGGATACAATGAGCAGTTCTTC	CATSRDHPSTSGYNEQFF
TRBJ2-1	14	TRBD1	-	TRBV11-3	TGTGCCAGCAGCCTAAGACAGGGGGCAAATGAGCAGTTCTTC	CASSLRQGANEQFF
TRBJ1-1	15	-	-	TRBV14	TGTGCCAGCAGCCATGGGGACCTACTAAACACTGAAGCTTTCTTT	CASSHGDLLNTEAFF
TRBJ1-1	14	TRBD1	-	TRBV7-9	TGTGCCAGCAGCTTGACAGGGTTGGCCACTGAAGCTTTCTTT	CASSLTGLATEAFF
TRBJ2-5	11	-	-	TRBV5-1	TGCGCCAGCAGCTTGATGGAAGAGCAGTACTTC	CASSLMEEQYF
TRBJ2-1	18	TRBD2	-	TRBV28	TGTGCCAGCAGTTTTCCGGCTAGCGGGAGGGCCCCCTACAATGAGCAGTTCTTC	CASSFPASGRAPYNEQFF